These T cell receptor beta chains were read from a single sample in a study of identifying expanded T cells in peripheral blood. Profiling relied on immunoSEQ multiplex PCR, and the TCRdb table lists in-frame clones only, not all of them. The sample records about 97,000 clones, 88% being singletons. Sample: blood. These TCRs come from a person aged 18 to 75 in good health. Each CDR3 is given with its conserved first and last residue. D genes are given only for firm matches. A clone size is listed for some rows: how often the clone was seen (once, few, many), or a class if it is expanded.

J gene | clone size | V gene | D gene | CDR3 DNA | CDR3 protein
TRBJ1-2 | . | TRBV10-1 | TRBD1 | TGCGCCAGCAGTGAAGGTAGAGGGGACAGAAATAACTATGGCTACACCTTC | CASSEGRGDRNNYGYTF
TRBJ1-6 | . | TRBV5-6 | . | TGTGCCAGCAGCTTTAACAACAATAATTCACCCCTCCACTTT | CASSFNNNNSPLHF
TRBJ2-7 | . | TRBV27 | TRBD1 | TGTGCCAGCAGCCAACAGGGGGGTCCCTACGAGCAGTACTTC | CASSQQGGPYEQYF
TRBJ1-6 | few | TRBV4-3 | . | TGCGCCAGCAGCCAAGATCCCCGGGGTGCCCTCCACTTT | CASSQDPRGALHF
TRBJ1-5 | . | TRBV19 | . | TGTGCCAGTATTGGCCCCGGGGCGGTAAGGCAGCCCCAGCATTTT | CASIGPGAVRQPQHF
TRBJ2-2 | . | TRBV7-3 | . | TGTGCCAGCAGCTCCGCCCGGACAGTCACCGGGGAGCTGTTTTTT | CASSSARTVTGELFF
TRBJ2-3 | . | TRBV9 | TRBD1 | TGTGCCAGCAGCGTAGGGACAGGGACTGATACGCAGTATTTT | CASSVGTGTDTQYF
TRBJ1-5 | once | TRBV11-2 | . | TGTGCCAGCAGCTGGGGACTCAATCAGCCCCAGCATTTT | CASSWGLNQPQHF
TRBJ1-4 | . | TRBV18 | . | TGTGCCAGCTCACCAAACCGGGGAAAGGATGAAAAACTGTTTTTT | CASSPNRGKDEKLFF
TRBJ2-7 | . | TRBV30 | . | TGTGCCTGGAGTAAGGAGACGTCGGAGCAGTACTTC | CAWSKETSEQYF
TRBJ1-1 | . | TRBV2 | TRBD1 | TGTGCCAGCTCTGGACAGGGAGAAACTGAAGCTTTCTTT | CASSGQGETEAFF
TRBJ2-3 | . | TRBV28 | . | TGTGCCAGCACAGACCACCGATCGCAGTATTTT | CASTDHRSQYF
TRBJ2-5 | few | TRBV29-1 | TRBD1 | TGCAGCGTTGATCCCGGGACAGGAGCCTCGGGGACCCAGTACTTC | CSVDPGTGASGTQYF
TRBJ1-1 | . | TRBV4-3 | TRBD1 | TGCGCCAGCAGCCAAGATCCAGGGGGAGCTTTCTTT | CASSQDPGGAFF
TRBJ2-3 | once | TRBV4-3 | TRBD2 | TGCGCCAGCAGACCCCGGACTAGCGGGGAAGATACGCAGTATTTT | CASRPRTSGEDTQYF
TRBJ2-3 | . | TRBV7-9 | . | TGTGCCAGCAGCGGAGTATCGTCGGACGCCACAGATACGCAGTATTTT | CASSGVSSDATDTQYF
TRBJ2-1 | . | TRBV18 | TRBD1 | TGTGCCAGCTCGGACAGGGCCCTTGTGGATGAGCAGTTCTTC | CASSDRALVDEQFF
TRBJ2-1 | . | TRBV27 | . | TGTGCCAGCAGTTTTGCCCGGACACACTACAATGAGCAGTTCTTC | CASSFARTHYNEQFF
TRBJ2-7 | . | TRBV5-1 | TRBD2 | TGCGCCAGCAGCTCCGGACCGGGACTAGCTGGGCACGAGCAGTACTTC | CASSSGPGLAGHEQYF
TRBJ1-5 | . | TRBV4-3 | . | TGCGCCAGCAGCCAAGTTGCGGGACTTAATCAGCCCCAGCATTTT | CASSQVAGLNQPQHF
TRBJ2-7 | . | TRBV6-5 | TRBD2 | TGTGCCAGCAAAGGGACTAGCGGGAGGAACTACGAGCAGTACTTC | CASKGTSGRNYEQYF
TRBJ2-3 | . | TRBV29-1 | TRBD1 | TGCAGCGTTGAGACAGGGCGCACAGATACGCAGTATTTT | CSVETGRTDTQYF
TRBJ2-7 | . | TRBV28 | . | TGTGCCAGCAGTCTGAGATACGAGCAGTACTTC | CASSLRYEQYF
TRBJ2-1 | . | TRBV5-6 | TRBD1 | TGTGCCAGCAGCTTGCCCCGACAGGGCGAACAGTTCTTC | CASSLPRQGEQFF
TRBJ2-7 | once | TRBV4-2 | . | TGTGCCAGCAGCCAAGATTCGGCCAGGACCTACGAGCAGTACTTC | CASSQDSARTYEQYF
TRBJ1-5 | . | TRBV6-1 | TRBD1 | TGTGCCAGCAGTGTGGAGGGGGCAGGGAATCAGCCCCAGCATTTT | CASSVEGAGNQPQHF
TRBJ1-4 | . | TRBV6-1 | TRBD1 | TGTGCCAGCAGGGCAGGGGGCGCTTCTCTTGAAAAACTGTTTTTT | CASRAGGASLEKLFF
TRBJ2-1 | . | TRBV19 | . | TGTGCCAGTAGTATAGACCCGACAGGAAGGGATGAGCAGTTCTTC | CASSIDPTGRDEQFF
TRBJ1-1 | . | TRBV19 | . | TGTGCCAGTAGTATCACAAGGATGAACACTGAAGCTTTCTTT | CASSITRMNTEAFF
TRBJ1-6 | . | TRBV10-3 | TRBD1 | TGTGCCGCCAGGGACAGGGTCGATTCACCCCTCCACTTT | CAARDRVDSPLHF
TRBJ1-3 | . | TRBV18 | . | TGTGCCAGCTCACCATCGACAGGCCCTGGAAACACCATATATTTT | CASSPSTGPGNTIYF
TRBJ1-1 | few | TRBV5-1 | TRBD1 | TGCGCCAGCAGCCTTAGGACAGGGGGCTTCACTGAAGCTTTCTTT | CASSLRTGGFTEAFF
TRBJ2-2 | . | TRBV6-5 | . | TGTGCCAGCAGTTACTCTTGGGGCACCGGGGAGCTGTTTTTT | CASSYSWGTGELFF
TRBJ1-6 | . | TRBV5-4 | TRBD1 | TGTGCCAGCAGCTGGACTGACAGGGATAATTCACCCCTCCACTTT | CASSWTDRDNSPLHF
TRBJ2-6 | . | TRBV5-6 | . | TGTGCCAGCAGCTTGGAAGTGAGCTCTGGGGCCAACGTCCTGACTTTC | CASSLEVSSGANVLTF
TRBJ2-3 | . | TRBV9 | . | TGTGCCAGCAGCGCTAGCCTAACCACAGATACGCAGTATTTT | CASSASLTTDTQYF
TRBJ2-5 | . | TRBV6-5 | TRBD1 | TGTGCCAGCAGTTGGCAGGGGGCCCTAATAGAGACCCAGTACTTC | CASSWQGALIETQYF
TRBJ2-7 | . | TRBV27 | . | TGTGCCAGCAGTTTATCGGATAGAGTTCTCTCCTACGAGCAGTACTTC | CASSLSDRVLSYEQYF
TRBJ1-1 | . | TRBV7-2 | . | TGTGCCAGCAGCTTAACACCTAACACTGAAGCTTTCTTT | CASSLTPNTEAFF
TRBJ1-6 | . | TRBV14 | TRBD1 | TGTGCCAGCAGCCTCCGGACAGGGGGGAGTTCACCCCTCCACTTT | CASSLRTGGSSPLHF
TRBJ2-2 | few | TRBV29-1 | TRBD2 | TGCAGCGTTGCGGTTAGCGGGCCCAACGGGGAGCTGTTTTTT | CSVAVSGPNGELFF
TRBJ2-3 | . | TRBV11-2 | TRBD2 | TGTGCCAGCAGCTCCCTTAGCGGGAGTATGACAGATACGCAGTATTTT | CASSSLSGSMTDTQYF
TRBJ2-3 | . | TRBV7-9 | . | TGTGCCAGCAGCTTCTCGACAGCTAGCACAGATACGCAGTATTTT | CASSFSTASTDTQYF
TRBJ2-1 | . | TRBV25-1 | . | TGTGCCAGCAGTGCCTCCATGGGCTCACCGGGGACCTACAATGAGCAGTTCTTC | CASSASMGSPGTYNEQFF
TRBJ2-5 | . | TRBV7-3 | TRBD2 | TGTGCCAGCAGCTTTAGCGGGGCGTACCAAGAGACCCAGTACTTC | CASSFSGAYQETQYF
TRBJ2-7 | . | TRBV23-1 | . | TGCGCCAGCAGCCGCCAATCGGTCGCCGGGGACTACGAGCAGTACTTC | CASSRQSVAGDYEQYF
TRBJ1-2 | . | TRBV6-1 | . | TGTGCCAGCAGTACCGGGACACCGATCCACTATGGCTACACCTTC | CASSTGTPIHYGYTF
TRBJ1-2 | . | TRBV6-1 | . | TGTGCCAGCAGTGAGGGAGTCTATGGCTACACCTTC | CASSEGVYGYTF
TRBJ2-1 | few | TRBV6-1 | TRBD1 | TGTGCCAGCAAAGGGACAGGGCCTTATGAGCAGTTCTTC | CASKGTGPYEQFF
TRBJ2-5 | . | TRBV5-4 | . | TGTGCCAGCAGCTTGGTCGGACAGCCAGGAAAAGAGACCCAGTACTTC | CASSLVGQPGKETQYF
TRBJ2-7 | . | TRBV7-9 | . | TGTGCCAGCAGCCTGGGGGGAGGCGAGCAGTACTTC | CASSLGGGEQYF
TRBJ2-2 | . | TRBV7-2 | TRBD2 | TGTGCCAGCAGCTCTACTAGCGGGGGGACGATAACCGGGGAGCTGTTTTTT | CASSSTSGGTITGELFF
TRBJ1-4 | . | TRBV5-1 | TRBD1 | TGCGCCAGCAGCACACAGCTACAGGGGGTTGGCGAAAAACTGTTTTTT | CASSTQLQGVGEKLFF
TRBJ2-3 | . | TRBV5-4 | . | TGTGCCAGCAGCTTGGACAGTGGGACATCTGAAGATACGCAGTATTTT | CASSLDSGTSEDTQYF
TRBJ1-1 | few | TRBV7-9 | . | TGTGCCAGCAGCCCATATACAGGGAGGAGGGTGAACACTGAAGCTTTCTTT | CASSPYTGRRVNTEAFF
TRBJ2-7 | . | TRBV6-1 | TRBD2 | TGTGCCAGCCAAATAGCGGGAGAGCAGTACTTC | CASQIAGEQYF
TRBJ1-2 | . | TRBV7-3 | TRBD1 | TGTGCCAGCAGCCCAGGGGGACAGATAGATGGCTACACCTTC | CASSPGGQIDGYTF